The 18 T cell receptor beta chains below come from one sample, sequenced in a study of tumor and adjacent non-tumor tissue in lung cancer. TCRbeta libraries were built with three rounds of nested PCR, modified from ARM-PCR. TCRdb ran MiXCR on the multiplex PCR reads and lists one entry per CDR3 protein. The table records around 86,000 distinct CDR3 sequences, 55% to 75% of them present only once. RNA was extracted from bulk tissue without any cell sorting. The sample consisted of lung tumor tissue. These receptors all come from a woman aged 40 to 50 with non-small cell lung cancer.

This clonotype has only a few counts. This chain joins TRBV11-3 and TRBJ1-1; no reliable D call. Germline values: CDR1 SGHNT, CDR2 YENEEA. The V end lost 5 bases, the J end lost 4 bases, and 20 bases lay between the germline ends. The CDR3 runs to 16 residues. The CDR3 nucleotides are TGTGCCAGCAGCACACGGACTGAGTCCATGAGCACTGAAGCTTTCTTT. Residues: CASSTRTESMSTEAFF.

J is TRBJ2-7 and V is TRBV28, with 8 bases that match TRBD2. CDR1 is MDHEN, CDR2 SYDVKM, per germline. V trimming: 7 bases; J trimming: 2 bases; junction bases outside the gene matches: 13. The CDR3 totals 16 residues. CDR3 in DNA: TGTGCCAGCATCACGGGGGGGCCTTTACCTACCTACGAGCAGTACTTC. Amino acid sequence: CASITGGPLPTYEQYF.

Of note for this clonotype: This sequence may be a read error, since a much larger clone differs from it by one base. The chain's CDR3 is CASSLGWNANEQFF. CDR3 DNA sequence: TGCGCCAGCAGCTTGGGTTGGAACGCCAATGAGCAGTTCTTC. The gene calls are TRBV5-1 and TRBJ2-1; D unclear. Germline V gene sequence: CDR1 SGHRS, CDR2 YFSETQ. Trimming removed 0 bases from V and 6 bases from J, with 10 bases in between. This CDR3 spans 14 amino acids. The full variable domain, its missing parts supplied by reference TRBV5-1 and TRBJ2-1, is KAGVTQTPRYLIKTRGQQVTLSCSPISGHRSVSWYQQTPGQGLQFLFEYFSETQRNKGNFPGRFSGRQFSNSRSEMNVSTLELGDSALYLCASSLGWNANEQFFGPGTRLTVL.

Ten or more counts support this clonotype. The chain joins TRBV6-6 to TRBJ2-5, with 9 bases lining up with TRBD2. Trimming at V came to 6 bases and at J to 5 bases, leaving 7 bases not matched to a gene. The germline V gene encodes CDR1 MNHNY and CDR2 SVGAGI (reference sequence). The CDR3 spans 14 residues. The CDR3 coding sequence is TGTGCCAGCAGGTTTAGCGGGAGTAGGGAGACCCAGTACTTC. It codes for CASRFSGSRETQYF.

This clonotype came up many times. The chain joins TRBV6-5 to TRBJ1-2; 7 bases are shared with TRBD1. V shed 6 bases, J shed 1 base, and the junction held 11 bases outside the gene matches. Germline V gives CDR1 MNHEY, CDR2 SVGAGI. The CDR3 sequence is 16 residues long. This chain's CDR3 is CASSNLGTAINYGYTF. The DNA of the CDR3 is TGTGCCAGCAGCAACCTAGGGACAGCCATTAACTATGGCTACACCTTC.

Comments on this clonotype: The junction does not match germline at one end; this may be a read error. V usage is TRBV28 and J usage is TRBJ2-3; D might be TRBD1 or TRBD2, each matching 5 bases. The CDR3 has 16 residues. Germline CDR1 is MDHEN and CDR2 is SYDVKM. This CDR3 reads CASTYPPGRSTDTHYF. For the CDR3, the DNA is TGTGCCAGCACTTACCCGCCGGGACGATCCACAGATACGCACTATTTT.

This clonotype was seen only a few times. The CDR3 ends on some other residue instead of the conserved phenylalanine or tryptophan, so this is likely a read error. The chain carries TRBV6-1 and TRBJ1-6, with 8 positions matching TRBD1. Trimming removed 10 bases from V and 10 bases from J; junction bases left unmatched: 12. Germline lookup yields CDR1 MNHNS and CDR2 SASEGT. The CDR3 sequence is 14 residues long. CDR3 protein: CATRHGQGNSPLHS. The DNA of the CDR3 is TGTGCCACCAGACACGGACAGGGTAACTCACCCCTCCACTCT.

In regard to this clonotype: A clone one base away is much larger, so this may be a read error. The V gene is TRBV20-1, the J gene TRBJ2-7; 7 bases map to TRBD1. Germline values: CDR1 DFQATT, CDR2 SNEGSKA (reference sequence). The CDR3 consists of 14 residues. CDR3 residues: CSANPLQGYYDQYF. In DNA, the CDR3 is TGCAGTGCTAACCCACTACAGGGGTACTACGATCAGTACTTC.

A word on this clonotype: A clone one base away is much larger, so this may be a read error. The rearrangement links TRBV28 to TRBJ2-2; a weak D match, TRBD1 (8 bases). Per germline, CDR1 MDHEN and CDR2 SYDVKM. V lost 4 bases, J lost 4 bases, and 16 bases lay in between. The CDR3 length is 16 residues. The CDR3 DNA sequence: TGTGCCAGCAGTTCCTGGACAGGGACTACCACCGGGGAGCTGTTTTTT. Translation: CASSSWTGTTTGELFF.

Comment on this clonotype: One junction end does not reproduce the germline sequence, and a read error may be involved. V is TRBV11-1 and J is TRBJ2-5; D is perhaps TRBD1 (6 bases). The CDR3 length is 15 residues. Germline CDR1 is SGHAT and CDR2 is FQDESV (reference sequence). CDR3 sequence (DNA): TGTTCCAGCAGCCTTAACGCAGGGGCAGTGGAGACCCATTACTTC. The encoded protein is CSSSLNAGAVETHYF.

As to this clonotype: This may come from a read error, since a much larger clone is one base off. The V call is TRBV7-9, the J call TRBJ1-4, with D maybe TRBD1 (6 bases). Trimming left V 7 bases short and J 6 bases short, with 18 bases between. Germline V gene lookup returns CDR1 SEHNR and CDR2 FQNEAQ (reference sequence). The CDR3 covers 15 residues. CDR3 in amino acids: CASNLQQGTDEKLFF. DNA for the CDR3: TGTGCCAGCAACCTACAACAGGGAACGGATGAAAAACTGTTTTTT.

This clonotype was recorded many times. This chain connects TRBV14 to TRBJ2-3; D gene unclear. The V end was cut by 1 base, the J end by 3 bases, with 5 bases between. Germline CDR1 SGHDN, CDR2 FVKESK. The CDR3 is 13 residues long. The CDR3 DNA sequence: TGTGCCAGCAGCCAAGGCCGGACAGATACGCAGTATTTT. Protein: CASSQGRTDTQYF.

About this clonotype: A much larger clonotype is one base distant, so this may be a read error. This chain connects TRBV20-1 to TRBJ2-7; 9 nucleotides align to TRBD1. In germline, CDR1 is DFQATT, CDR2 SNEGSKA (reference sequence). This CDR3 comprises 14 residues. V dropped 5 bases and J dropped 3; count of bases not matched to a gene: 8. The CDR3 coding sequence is TGCAGTGCTCCTATTGGGACAGGGAACTACGAGCAGTACTTC. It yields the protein CSAPIGTGNYEQYF.

Here the CDR3 reads CASSSPAGAFSYNEQFF. In DNA form, the CDR3 reads TGTGCCAGCAGCTCCCCCGCCGGTGCTTTCTCCTACAATGAGCAGTTCTTC. The V gene is TRBV5-5, the J gene TRBJ2-1, with unresolved D. V lost 3 bases and J 0 bases, leaving 16 bases between the germline ends. The germline V gene has CDR1 SGHKS and CDR2 YYEKEE (reference sequence). This CDR3 comprises 17 residues.

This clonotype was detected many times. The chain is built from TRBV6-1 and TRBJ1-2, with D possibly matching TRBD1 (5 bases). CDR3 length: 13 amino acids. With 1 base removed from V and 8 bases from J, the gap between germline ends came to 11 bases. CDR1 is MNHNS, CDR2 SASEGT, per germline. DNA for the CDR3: TGTGCCAGCAGTGAAGGGCCAGGGCAGGGCTACACCTTC. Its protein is CASSEGPGQGYTF.

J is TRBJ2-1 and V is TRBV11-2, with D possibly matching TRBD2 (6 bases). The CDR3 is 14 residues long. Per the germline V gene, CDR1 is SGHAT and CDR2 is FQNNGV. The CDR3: CANSWTIGNNEQFF. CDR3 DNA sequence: TGTGCAAACAGCTGGACTATCGGAAACAATGAGCAGTTCTTC.

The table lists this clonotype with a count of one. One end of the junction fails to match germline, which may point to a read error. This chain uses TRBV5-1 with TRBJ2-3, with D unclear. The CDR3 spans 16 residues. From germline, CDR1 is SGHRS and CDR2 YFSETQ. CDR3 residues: CASSFSLQCPTDTQYF. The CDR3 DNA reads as TGCGCCAGTAGCTTTTCCCTCCAGTGCCCCACAGATACGCAGTATTTT.

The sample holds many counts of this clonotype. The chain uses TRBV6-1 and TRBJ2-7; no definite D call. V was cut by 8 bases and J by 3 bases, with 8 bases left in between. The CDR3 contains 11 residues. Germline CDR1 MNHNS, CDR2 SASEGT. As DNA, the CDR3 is TGTGCCAGCGGCGGCCTCTACGAGCAGTACTTC. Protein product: CASGGLYEQYF.